Included here is one T cell receptor beta chain sequence, with context. What it binds is not known. The V and J ends lost 5 bases and 7 bases, in that order; junction bases with no gene match: 6. The CDR3 has 13 amino acids. In germline, CDR1 is SGHVS, CDR2 FNYEAQ. The data belong to a study of shared clonotypes between healthy human individuals. Overall study results and limits: Clonotypes which were not shared had lower generation probabilities than clonotypes that all four donors shared.

The repertoire was sequenced with immunoSEQ multiplex PCR; TCRdb's copy has only in-frame clones and lacks some. The sample consists of about 1,500,000 clones, roughly 96% of them appearing once. The specimen sequenced was naive CD4+ T cells sorted from blood. Subset here: CD45RA+ positively selected. This sequence originates from a man aged 25-45 years in good health. This chain connects TRBV7-6 to TRBJ2-7, with TRBD2 identical over 9 bases. CDR3 in DNA: TGTGCCAGCAGCCAAGGACTAGCGCGAGAGCAGTACTTC. Amino acids: CASSQGLAREQYF.